This entry features one T cell receptor (beta chain) sequence. Its antigen specificity is not known. Base-call qualities are not available, and no considerably larger clone is one nucleotide away. At the junction V is shortened by 6 bases and J by 5 bases, with 13 bases in between. From the cysteine up to the phenylalanine, the CDR3 has a length of 13 residues. The CDR3 DNA has 39 bases and is translated from base 1. The germline V gene (reference sequence) provides CDR1 LNHDA and CDR2 SQIVND. The library relied on the immunoSEQ multiplex PCR assay. TCRdb limited this immuneACCESS table to in-frame rearrangements with V and J called. A share of clones is missing; checked studies link under half to unresolved V genes, and the rest is unexplained. The sample table contains 75,000 to 95,000 clones; only one count was recorded for 92% of them. The top ten clonotypes cover 1.5% of the sample. The sample originates from a study of T cell changes during pregnancy in multiple sclerosis (dated by TCRdb to about 2019). Looking at the study overall: The study looked at changes in the T cell repertoire across pregnancy in women with multiple sclerosis.

Rearrangement joined TRBV19 to TRBJ1-2; TRBD1 is possibly the D segment (5 matching bases). The TCR sequence derives from a female donor with multiple sclerosis, enrolled in a pregnancy study. The specimen comprised peripheral blood, sampled in the first trimester of pregnancy. The nucleotide sequence reads as follows: TGTGCCAGTAGACCTGCCGGGGGATATGGCTACACCTTC. Translated, this is CASRPAGGYGYTF.